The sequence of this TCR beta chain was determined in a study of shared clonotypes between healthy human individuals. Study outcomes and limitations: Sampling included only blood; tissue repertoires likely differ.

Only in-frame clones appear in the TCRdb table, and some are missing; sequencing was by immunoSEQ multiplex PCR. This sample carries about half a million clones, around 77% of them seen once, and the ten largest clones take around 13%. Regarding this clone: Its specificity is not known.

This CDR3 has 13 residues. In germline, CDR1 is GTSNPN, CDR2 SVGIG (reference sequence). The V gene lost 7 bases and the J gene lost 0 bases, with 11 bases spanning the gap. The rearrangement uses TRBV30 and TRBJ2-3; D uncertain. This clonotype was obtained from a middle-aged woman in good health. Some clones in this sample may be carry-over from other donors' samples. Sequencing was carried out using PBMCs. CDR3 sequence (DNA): TGTGCCTCCGAGCTTGTTAGCACAGATACGCAGTATTTT. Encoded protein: CASELVSTDTQYF.